These 23 T cell receptor beta chains came from one sample sequenced in a study of human T cells and chemical hapten exposure. One entry per CDR3 protein, called by TCRdb with MiXCR from the RACE reads. The sample lists fewer than 150,000 distinct CDR3 sequences, about 11% occurring once. Sample time point: patch test 2, 6 weeks after DPC sensitization. The treatment was: therapeutic diphenylcyclopropenone sensitization with weekly scalp DPC. Sequenced here: whole blood, sampled in connection with sensitization to the hapten diphenylcyclopropenone (DPC). The receptors shown here come from a woman between 45 and 65 years old with alopecia areata. Some clones in this sample may be carry-over from other donors' samples.

This clonotype was recorded at least ten times. This chain connects TRBV7-9 to TRBJ2-2; D might be TRBD2 (6 bases). V lost 1 base, J lost 0 bases, and 15 bases lay in between. The CDR3 spans 18 residues. Germline-derived CDR1 and CDR2 are SEHNR and FQNEAQ (reference sequence). The CDR3 here is CASSLVRAGFANTGELFF. CDR3 nucleotide sequence: TGTGCCAGCAGCTTAGTCAGGGCGGGGTTCGCGAACACCGGGGAGCTGTTTTTT.

This clonotype was counted many times. J is TRBJ2-3 and V is TRBV27, with TRBD2 identical over 7 bases. Germline CDR1 is MNHEY and CDR2 is SMNVEV (reference sequence). V gave up 4 bases and J gave up 2 bases; unmatched junction bases: 12. The CDR3 runs 17 residues. This CDR3 is CASSSPLVGGVTDTQYF. The DNA for the CDR3 is TGTGCCAGCAGTTCACCCCTGGTGGGAGGGGTCACAGATACGCAGTATTTT.

This clonotype was detected only a few times. The chain is built from TRBV12-3 or TRBV12-4 and TRBJ2-3; D possibly corresponds to TRBD2 (5 bases). With 3 bases removed from V and 0 bases from J, the gap between germline ends came to 7 bases. This CDR3 has 14 amino acids. The CDR3 bases are TGTGCCAGCAGTTTCACGGGGAGCACAGATACGCAGTATTTT. Its protein is CASSFTGSTDTQYF.

The gene calls are TRBV7-2 and TRBJ2-1, with a possible D match to TRBD2 (6 bases). This CDR3 spans 16 amino acids. V dropped 2 bases and J dropped 1 base, with 12 bases sitting between them. Germline loops: CDR1 SGHTA, CDR2 FQGNSA. CDR3 sequence: CASSLSVGSSYNEQFF. As DNA, the CDR3 is TGTGCCAGCAGCTTAAGTGTCGGGAGTTCCTACAATGAGCAGTTCTTC.

This clonotype was detected many times. This chain links TRBV29-1 with TRBJ2-7, with unresolved D. The germline V and J ends were trimmed by 6 bases and 0 bases, with 9 bases remaining between them. CDR3 size: 12 residues. Per the germline V gene, CDR1 is SQVTM and CDR2 is ANQGSEA. CDR3 loop: CSVTASSYEQYF. CDR3 bases: TGCAGCGTGACGGCGAGCTCCTACGAGCAGTACTTC.

Only a few counts were recorded for this clonotype. The rearrangement uses TRBV7-2 and TRBJ1-4; 7 bases are a match to TRBD1. This CDR3 has 19 residues. The trim removed 4 bases at V and 0 bases at J, leaving 14 bases unmatched. From germline, CDR1 is SGHTA and CDR2 FQGNSA. The CDR3 loop is CASSSSFGLGQATNEKLFF. The CDR3 region has the DNA TGTGCCAGCAGCTCATCGTTCGGACTAGGACAGGCAACTAATGAAAAACTGTTTTTT.

This clonotype has more than one count but fewer than ten. The chain has TRBV18 and TRBJ2-3; D is unresolved. The V and J ends lost 3 bases and 3 bases respectively, with 7 bases between them. The germline V gene has CDR1 KGHSH and CDR2 LQKENI. The CDR3 length is 13 residues. The CDR3 sequence is CASSPRQTDTQYF. As DNA, the CDR3 is TGTGCCAGCTCACCCCGCCAGACAGATACGCAGTATTTT.

This clonotype showed up many times. At one boundary the junction diverges from the germline segment, which might be a read error. V gene TRBV11-2 combines with J gene TRBJ2-7, with unresolved D. This CDR3 contains 14 residues. CDR1 and CDR2 (germline): SGHAT, FQNNGV. Here the CDR3 reads CASRLGYSSYEQYF. The CDR3 DNA reads as TGTGCCAGCAGATTAGGGTACAGCTCCTACGAGCAGTACTTC.

This clonotype was seen more than once but under ten times. Given a much more abundant clone one base away, this may be a read error. The chain carries TRBV12-3 or TRBV12-4 and TRBJ2-1, with TRBD1 identical over 7 bases. This CDR3 region has 15 residues. After removal of 6 bases from V and 0 bases from J, the junction contained 5 bases not matched to a gene. The CDR3 sequence: CASSATGSSYNEQFF. The CDR3 DNA sequence: TGTGCCAGCAGCGCGACAGGGAGCTCCTACAATGAGCAGTTCTTC.

About this clonotype itself: One junction end disagrees with the germline gene, perhaps due to a read error. J is TRBJ2-3 and V is TRBV18; D uncertain. Per the germline V gene, CDR1 is KGHSH and CDR2 is LQKENI. This CDR3 is 14 amino acids long. The CDR3 loop reads CASSPPLGTDTQCF. The CDR3 DNA reads as TGTGCCAGCTCACCACCGCTCGGAACAGATACGCAGTGTTTT.

Only a few counts were recorded for this clonotype. V and J are TRBV27 and TRBJ1-2; maybe TRBD1 (6 bases). The germline gives CDR1 MNHEY, CDR2 SMNVEV (reference sequence). Trimming removed 4 bases from V and 3 bases from J, with 15 bases in between. The length of the CDR3 is 15 residues. CDR3 region: CASSSKTGVDYGYTF. In DNA form, the CDR3 reads TGTGCCAGCAGTTCAAAGACAGGAGTTGACTATGGCTACACCTTC.

The CDR3 DNA sequence: TGTGCCAGCAGTTACTCGCAAAGGAGCTATGGCTACACCTTC. Its translation: CASSYSQRSYGYTF. The chain joins TRBV27 to TRBJ1-2; D unclear. Germline V gives CDR1 MNHEY, CDR2 SMNVEV (reference sequence). Trimming cost V 4 bases and J 4 bases, with 13 bases left between them. The CDR3 has 14 residues.

This clonotype showed up just a few times. The chain combines TRBV14 with TRBJ2-7; D unclear. The CDR3 loop spans 14 amino acids. Trimming left V 4 bases short and J 0 bases short, with 10 bases between. The germline gives CDR1 SGHDN, CDR2 FVKESK. The CDR3 spells CASSLMSLSYEQYF. In nucleotides, the CDR3 is TGTGCCAGCAGCCTCATGAGCCTCTCCTACGAGCAGTACTTC.

V gene TRBV9 combines with J gene TRBJ1-3; 7 positions agree with TRBD1. Germline trimming cut 3 bases from V and 4 bases from J; bases unmatched to any gene: 7. The germline CDR1 and CDR2 sequences are SGDLS and YYNGEE. CDR3 length: 15 amino acids. The CDR3 bases are TGTGCCAGCAGCGGCGAGACAGGGCCCGGAAACACCATATATTTT. It is translated as CASSGETGPGNTIYF.

This sequence joins TRBV6-6 and TRBJ2-7, with 9 nucleotides matching TRBD2. The CDR3 loop spans 16 amino acids. Germline values: CDR1 MNHNY, CDR2 SVGAGI (reference sequence). The J segment lost 6 bases and the V segment lost 8 bases, leaving 17 bases of the junction unmatched. The CDR3, as DNA: TGTGCCAGCGCAACAGGCGGGAGGGTCGTTCCTGGCGAGCAGTACTTC. This translates into CASATGGRVVPGEQYF.

This clonotype was seen a handful of times. The chain combines TRBV18 with TRBJ1-2; D possibly corresponds to TRBD1 (5 bases). Looked up from germline, CDR1 is KGHSH and CDR2 is LQKENI. The CDR3 loop spans 13 amino acids. Trimming cost V 5 bases and J 4 bases, with 11 bases left between them. The CDR3, as DNA: TGTGCCAGCTCATCAGGGAGAAGCTATGGCTACACCTTC. Its translation is CASSSGRSYGYTF.

The chain combines TRBV18 with TRBJ2-2; a possible D gene is TRBD2 (5 bases). CDR3 size: 15 residues. Germline loops: CDR1 KGHSH, CDR2 LQKENI. Trimming cost V 5 bases and J 1 base, with 11 bases left between them. CDR3 sequence (DNA): TGTGCCAGCTCATCGAGGACTGGGAACACCGGGGAGCTGTTTTTT. Translation gives CASSSRTGNTGELFF.

Worth noting for this clonotype: A much larger clone sits a single nucleotide away, making a read error possible. The chain links TRBV27 to TRBJ2-5, with 8 nucleotides matching TRBD1. CDR1 is MNHEY and CDR2 is SMNVEV in the germline V gene (reference sequence). This CDR3 is built from 17 residues. In DNA, the CDR3 is TGTGCCAGCAGTTTATCCCTGAGACAGGGGATCCAACAGACCCAGTACTTC. Translated: CASSLSLRQGIQQTQYF.

This clonotype has just a few counts. The genes are TRBV2 and TRBJ2-5, with TRBD1 identical over 8 bases. Trimming at V came to 6 bases and at J to 4 bases, leaving 13 bases not matched to a gene. The CDR3 contains 16 residues. Germline CDR1 SNHLY, CDR2 FYNNEI. CDR3 region: CASRDDLTGVGETQYF. The CDR3 nucleotides are TGTGCCAGCAGAGACGACCTGACAGGGGTTGGAGAGACCCAGTACTTC.

As regards this clonotype: A much larger clone lies one base from this, so it may be a read error. V usage is TRBV10-3 and J usage is TRBJ2-3; unclear D gene. Trimming stripped 5 bases from V and 3 bases from J, with 3 bases between. Germline-derived CDR1 and CDR2 are ENHRY and SYGVKD. There are 11 residues in the CDR3. This CDR3 reads CAISQTDTQYF. CDR3 DNA sequence: TGTGCCATCAGTCAAACAGATACGCAGTATTTT.

This chain connects TRBV20-1 to TRBJ2-5, with D perhaps given as TRBD1 or TRBD2 (6 bases each). The CDR3 has 15 amino acids. Germline V CDR1 and CDR2: DFQATT, SNEGSKA (reference sequence). V was trimmed by 2 bases and J by 1 base, leaving 14 bases between them. The CDR3 region has the DNA TGCAGTGCTAGACGATTAGGGGGAGGCCAAGAGACCCAGTACTTC. Protein product: CSARRLGGGQETQYF.

This clonotype has more than one count but fewer than ten. The J gene is TRBJ1-1, the V gene TRBV29-1; D not certain. This CDR3 has 9 amino acids. V gave up 4 bases and J gave up 6 bases, with 3 bases separating them. Looked up from germline, CDR1 is SQVTM and CDR2 is ANQGSEA. CDR3 in amino acids: CSVVPEAFF. The CDR3 DNA sequence: TGCAGCGTTGTTCCTGAAGCTTTCTTT.

This clonotype appeared many times. V gene TRBV28 combines with J gene TRBJ2-4, with D uncertain. CDR3 length: 14 amino acids. V lost 2 bases and J lost 7, with 12 bases in between. The germline V gene encodes CDR1 MDHEN and CDR2 SYDVKM. In nucleotides, the CDR3 is TGTGCCAGCAGTTTAGTTGGGAAATGGAACATTCAGTACTTC. Protein sequence: CASSLVGKWNIQYF. Full variable domain (rest looked up from reference TRBV28 and TRBJ2-4): DVKVTQSSRYLVKRTGEKVFLECVQDMDHENMFWYRQDPGLGLRLIYFSYDVKMKEKGDIPEGYSVSREKKERFSLILESASTNQTSMYLCASSLVGKWNIQYFGAGTRLSVL.